These T cell receptor beta chains were read from a single sample in a study of T cell responses to AZD1222 COVID-19 vaccine. Using immunoSEQ multiplex PCR, the repertoire was profiled, and TCRdb retains in-frame clones only, with some absent. The data contain roughly 140,000 clones, over 75% of them singletons. The starting material was peripheral blood, obtained 28 days after the second AZD1222 dose. The receptors here all came from an adult who received the AZD1222 COVID-19 vaccine. CDR3s include the opening cysteine and the closing phenylalanine or tryptophan. The D gene is left open where the match is weak. Clone size is stated in some rows and not others, as once, few, many or a class when expanded.

D | size | J | V | CDR3 | DNA
. | . | TRBJ1-5 | TRBV6-1 | CASSEVGGFNQPQHF | TGTGCCAGCAGTGAAGTGGGGGGGTTCAATCAGCCCCAGCATTTT
TRBD1 | . | TRBJ1-1 | TRBV14 | CASSLVTGGNTEAFF | TGTGCCAGCAGCCTTGTTACAGGGGGCAACACTGAAGCTTTCTTT
. | once | TRBJ1-3 | TRBV5-1 | CASSAAASSGNTIYF | TGCGCCAGCAGCGCAGCGGCTAGCTCTGGAAACACCATATATTTT
. | . | TRBJ1-2 | TRBV18 | CASSPGGGHGYTF | TGTGCCAGCTCGCCAGGCGGGGGCCATGGCTACACCTTC
TRBD2 | . | TRBJ2-7 | TRBV7-9 | CASAGGHKVYEQYF | TGTGCCAGCGCGGGGGGACACAAAGTCTACGAGCAGTACTTC
TRBD2 | . | TRBJ2-7 | TRBV6-6 | CASSYPGSAGGEQYF | TGTGCCAGCAGCTACCCCGGGAGTGCGGGGGGGGAGCAGTACTTC
. | . | TRBJ1-2 | TRBV12-3/TRBV12-4 | CASSLRTFYGYTF | TGTGCCAGCAGCCTACGGACCTTCTATGGCTACACCTTC
. | . | TRBJ2-7 | TRBV5-1 | CASSVGRGAGDEQYF | TGCGCCAGCAGCGTAGGGAGAGGGGCTGGGGACGAGCAGTACTTC
TRBD1 | . | TRBJ1-5 | TRBV7-2 | CASSQGQLNQPQHF | TGTGCCAGCAGCCAGGGACAGCTCAATCAGCCCCAGCATTTT
. | . | TRBJ1-4 | TRBV29-1 | CSVPGRPKKRYEKLFF | TGCAGCGTTCCAGGGAGGCCGAAGAAACGATATGAAAAACTGTTTTTT
. | . | TRBJ2-7 | TRBV9 | CASSVEATSVSYEQYF | TGTGCCAGCAGCGTAGAAGCGACGTCCGTTTCCTACGAGCAGTACTTC
. | . | TRBJ2-7 | TRBV29-1 | CSVVAMGRPVYEQYF | TGCAGCGTTGTGGCGATGGGACGGCCGGTCTACGAGCAGTACTTC
. | . | TRBJ2-2 | TRBV2 | CASTRGPNTGELFF | TGTGCCAGCACCAGGGGACCTAACACCGGGGAGCTGTTTTTT
. | . | TRBJ2-1 | TRBV5-1 | CASSPIAQGTSWRVEQFF | TGCGCCAGCAGCCCCATCGCTCAGGGGACCAGTTGGAGGGTTGAGCAGTTCTTC
TRBD1 | . | TRBJ2-1 | TRBV5-1 | CASSSGQGAGTSVNNEQFF | TGCGCCAGCAGCTCGGGACAGGGGGCGGGGACTAGCGTTAACAATGAGCAGTTCTTC
TRBD1 | many | TRBJ1-1 | TRBV14 | CASSPGQARLDTEAFF | TGTGCCAGCAGCCCAGGACAGGCACGGCTGGACACTGAAGCTTTCTTT
TRBD2 | . | TRBJ2-3 | TRBV19 | CASSRTSGSGDTQYF | TGTGCCAGTAGTCGGACTAGCGGGAGTGGGGATACGCAGTATTTT
. | . | TRBJ2-7 | TRBV2 | CASSPSSSYEQYF | TGTGCCAGCAGCCCCTCCTCCTCCTACGAGCAGTACTTC
. | once | TRBJ2-7 | TRBV9 | CASSLGIGGRVTPYEQYF | TGTGCCAGCAGTCTAGGAATAGGTGGGCGGGTAACCCCCTACGAGCAGTACTTC
. | . | TRBJ2-1 | TRBV11-2 | CASSLTGAPQGYNEQFF | TGTGCCAGCAGCTTAACGGGAGCCCCACAGGGCTACAATGAGCAGTTCTTC
TRBD2 | . | TRBJ2-1 | TRBV11-3 | CASSPPGLVGPNEQFF | TGTGCCAGCAGCCCCCCGGGACTAGTCGGTCCCAATGAGCAGTTCTTC
TRBD2 | . | TRBJ2-1 | TRBV19 | CASSMGLAGDEQFF | TGTGCCAGTAGTATGGGGCTAGCGGGAGACGAGCAGTTCTTC
. | . | TRBJ1-1 | TRBV12-3/TRBV12-4 | CASSPDRFTEAFF | TGTGCCAGCAGTCCTGACAGATTTACTGAAGCTTTCTTT
TRBD1 | . | TRBJ1-2 | TRBV28 | CASSPTGGNYGYTF | TGTGCCAGCAGCCCGACAGGGGGCAACTATGGCTACACCTTC
. | . | TRBJ2-1 | TRBV25-1 | CASSESTVYNEQFF | TGTGCCAGCAGTGAATCGACCGTTTACAATGAGCAGTTCTTC
TRBD2 | . | TRBJ2-5 | TRBV10-3 | CAIAPGGETQYF | TGTGCCATCGCCCCGGGGGGGGAGACCCAGTACTTC
. | . | TRBJ1-2 | TRBV6-5 | CASSYSIAGSYGYTF | TGTGCCAGCAGTTACTCGATTGCAGGGTCCTATGGCTACACCTTC
. | . | TRBJ2-7 | TRBV12-5 | CASGLFMGAGIYEQYF | TGTGCTAGTGGTTTGTTTATGGGGGCAGGGATCTACGAGCAGTACTTC
. | . | TRBJ1-1 | TRBV6-5 | CASRGSGNTEAFF | TGTGCCAGCAGGGGGAGTGGGAACACTGAAGCTTTCTTT
TRBD2 | once | TRBJ2-1 | TRBV7-2 | CASRAGLASSNEQFF | TGTGCCAGCAGAGCGGGACTAGCGTCGAGTAATGAGCAGTTCTTC
TRBD1 | . | TRBJ1-2 | TRBV19 | CASRQGDYGYTF | TGTGCCAGCAGACAGGGGGACTATGGCTACACCTTC
. | . | TRBJ1-1 | TRBV2 | CASSVEGLNTEAFF | TGTGCCAGCAGTGTTGAGGGCCTGAACACTGAAGCTTTCTTT
. | . | TRBJ1-2 | TRBV10-2 | CASSESVGPANYGYTF | TGCGCCAGCAGTGAGTCGGTTGGACCGGCTAACTATGGCTACACCTTC
. | . | TRBJ1-5 | TRBV30 | CAWSATPAGTLRRSNQPQHF | TGTGCCTGGAGTGCAACGCCGGCCGGGACTCTCAGAAGAAGCAATCAGCCCCAGCATTTT
. | . | TRBJ1-1 | TRBV24-1 | CATSVRGVNTEAFF | TGTGCCACCAGTGTTAGGGGAGTGAACACTGAAGCTTTCTTT
TRBD2 | . | TRBJ2-7 | TRBV30 | CAWRLTGTSGNEQYF | TGTGCCTGGAGACTCACCGGGACTAGCGGGAACGAGCAGTACTTC
. | once | TRBJ2-7 | TRBV6-1 | CASSAKRGGLTDHEQYF | TGTGCCAGCAGTGCAAAGAGGGGGGGATTGACAGACCACGAGCAGTACTTC
. | . | TRBJ1-1 | TRBV30 | CAWSTYEAFF | TGTGCCTGGAGTACCTACGAAGCTTTCTTT
. | . | TRBJ1-1 | TRBV7-8 | CASSLEGLNTEAFF | TGTGCCAGCAGCTTAGAAGGTCTGAACACTGAAGCTTTCTTT
TRBD1 | . | TRBJ1-5 | TRBV27 | CASSPQGLGNQPQHF | TGTGCCAGCAGCCCACAGGGGTTGGGCAATCAGCCCCAGCATTTT
. | . | TRBJ1-2 | TRBV10-3 | CATRAGLSLNYGYTF | TGTGCCACCCGGGCGGGGTTATCCCTAAACTATGGCTACACCTTC
TRBD1 | . | TRBJ1-1 | TRBV12-3/TRBV12-4 | CASRNTGGTEAFF | TGTGCCAGCAGGAACACAGGGGGAACTGAAGCTTTCTTT
TRBD2 | once | TRBJ2-7 | TRBV7-6 | CASSSLTSGRYGEQYF | TGTGCCAGCAGCTCACTGACTAGCGGGAGGTACGGCGAGCAGTACTTC
. | . | TRBJ1-1 | TRBV6-5 | CASSPKGRGAFF | TGTGCCAGCAGCCCAAAGGGCCGGGGGGCTTTCTTT
. | . | TRBJ2-2 | TRBV5-6 | CASSRDTGELFF | TGTGCCAGCAGCAGAGACACCGGGGAGCTGTTTTTT